The clone carrying this TCR beta chain was seen ten or more times. Its antigen is not identified. The source of the sample is a study of Graves' ophthalmopathy and Graves' hyperthyroidism. Regarding the study as a whole: Classification of ophthalmopathy versus stable hyperthyroidism by a 13-signature model yielded roughly 86% sensitivity and approximately 80% specificity.

Hyperthyroidism in these 18- to 65-year-old patients was newly diagnosed, lasting under 2 months. Additional autoimmune diseases, uncontrolled infections, pregnancy or lactation disqualified patients. The study amplified TCR beta CDR3 regions using RNA transcripts. The workflow started with a first-round RT-PCR run with HTBI primers and then moved on to a second-round multiplex PCR. Using its own MiXCR run on the multiplex PCR reads, TCRdb lists one record per CDR3 protein. This sample yields just over 400,000 distinct CDR3 sequences, of which under 25% are seen a single time; roughly 3% belongs to the top ten. Trimming took off 2 bases at V and 1 base at J, with 8 bases between the two ends. The CDR3 runs 14 residues. CDR1 is KGHSH, CDR2 LQKENI, per germline.

This chain connects TRBV18 to TRBJ1-1; D remains ambiguous. Sequencing input: peripheral blood. This receptor was obtained from a woman aged 18 to 35 with stable Graves' hyperthyroidism. CDR3 sequence: CASSPRAGNTEAFF. The CDR3 coding sequence is TGTGCCAGCTCACCAAGAGCAGGGAACACTGAAGCTTTCTTT.